This TCR beta chain was profiled in a study of cytomegalovirus exposure and HLA in healthy donors (dated by TCRdb to the late 2010s). A note on the overall study: According to an earlier analysis of around 600 of the donors, roughly 180 million T cells yielded approximately 120 million unique TCR beta sequences and less than 300 Gb of sequence data. Using immunosequencing, the study profiled T cell repertoires from some 670 subjects and related those repertoires to cytomegalovirus serostatus. In a later genetic analysis, genome-wide SNP genotypes for about three fifths of the roughly 670 donors were used, and that subset was treated as a discovery cohort. An earlier analysis of 587 of the donors used high-throughput TCR beta sequencing to judge whether each TCR beta V gene segment behaved as functional or pseudogenic. In a later analysis, previously published TCR beta repertoires from several hundred donors were re-analyzed and high-resolution HLA genotyping was added so that TCR occurrence patterns could be studied. About 330 gigabases of sequencing data and about 92 million unique TCR sequences made up an early release that covered about 640 HLA-typed donors. The study aimed to test whether cataloging public T cell receptors could reveal signatures of past pathogen exposure. Every discovery cohort repertoire had been produced on one sequencing platform. The number of donors typed differed by locus, with roughly 629-640 for A, B, C, DRB1 and DQB1, 522 for DQA1, 606 for DPA1, and roughly 450 for DPB1. Along with the approximately 620-subject first cohort, a separate validation cohort of 120 different subjects was used. Donor age, sex, ethnicity and CMV serostatus were collected together with the repertoire data. Of the 350 to 450 genotyped donors, 80% to 90% were placed in the genetic ancestry cluster associated with self-reported Caucasian donors. High-throughput TCR immunosequencing, statistical association of individual TCRs with disease status, and machine learning were combined to predict cytomegalovirus infection status. Across around 400 genotyped donors of the cohort, an average of roughly 230,000 unique TCR beta nucleotide sequences per donor were sequenced, and approximately 19% of those sequences were non-productive. HLA typing covered class I and class II loci at four-digit resolution. Rather than using new phenotypic data, the later analysis identified candidate immune exposures from TCR beta sequences and from how often those sequences occurred across donors. Five DR-DQ haplotypes were handled as single units for association and clustering because linkage in the cohort was strong.

The research as a whole found: Linkage disequilibrium might explain the correlated functional status among segregating V segments, but an unknown experimental factor could not be ruled out. In a later analysis, HLA-associated TCR beta chains showed more clonal expansion and lower generation probabilities than non-associated chains that were equally common. When HLA alleles, especially DR and DQ, strongly co-occurred, TCR associations were difficult to assign to individual alleles. For the cohort, immune exposure information was limited to CMV serostatus. An earlier analysis of several hundred of the donors showed that most TCR beta V segments appeared in productive rearrangements either about 87% or about 30% of the time, which broadly matched IMGT annotations. A later analysis found that TCR association rates varied across HLA loci, with DRB1 alleles showing the most associated TCRs and HLA-C alleles the fewest. HLA typing was unavailable for some donors at each locus, so association tests used only the typed subset. Because counts were too low, roughly 18 rarely observed V segments, including chromosome 9 orphons, were left out of the earlier analysis of some 640 of the donors. Cytomegalovirus status was reported to be diagnosed by the classifier with high specificity and sensitivity in both the original and validation cohorts. In the study, about 150 TCR beta chains were listed as associated with cytomegalovirus. It was suggested by the authors that the approach could potentially be generalized to other disease states and immunological phenotypes. A few of the identified cytomegalovirus-associated TCR beta chains were confirmed in vitro to be specific for cytomegalovirus antigens. The presence/absence analyses assumed that sequencing depth was roughly uniform across donors, and that assumption may not be true. Specific HLA alleles were associated with 15,000 to 20,000 TCR beta sequences at a false discovery rate of 0.05 in a later analysis. A later genetic analysis reported fewer N-insertions in productive TCRs among donors in an Asian-associated ancestry cluster than the roughly 700-donor mean. The cohort was sequenced for TCR beta chains only, and without alpha or paired-chain data the features that could be detected were limited. A further reported finding was that TCR beta sequences accurately predicted the HLA-A and HLA-B alleles for most subjects in the first cohort. Most TCR sequences were seen in very few donors, while some public TCRs were found in many individuals. A later analysis reported that several top co-occurrence clusters appeared linked to parvovirus B19, influenza, CMV and Epstein-Barr virus. A later analysis found that most CMV-associated TCR beta chains appeared HLA-restricted, with HLA associations seemingly driven largely by CMV exposure. Because the 87-base-pair reads could not distinguish some IMGT-functional V segments, including TRBV6-2 and TRBV6-3, those segments were excluded. V-gene and J-gene trimming of TCR beta chains was associated with a missense DCLRE1C variant in a later genetic analysis, and the association was replicated in an independent cohort. The sequencing pipeline was judged likely to have produced a cluster of highly shared sequence variants as a technical artifact.

Unmatched junction bases come to 12, with V trimmed by 5 bases and J by 5 bases. Taken from the germline V gene, the CDR1 and CDR2 loops are MDHEN and SYDVKM. There are 16 amino acids in the CDR3, from cysteine to phenylalanine inclusive. Solely the CDR3 DNA is kept, with 48 bases framed from the first base. Worth noting for this clone: This receptor's antigen is unknown. One base away there is no much larger clone; base qualities are not given.

Libraries were prepared through the immunoSEQ multiplex PCR assay. A mixture of 60 forward primers for TCR Vbeta segments and 13 reverse primers for TCR Jbeta segments was used in the multiplex PCR. A multiplex PCR assay on genomic DNA amplified the CDR3 region of rearranged TCR beta genes. On the Illumina HiSeq System, the amplified TCR beta libraries were sequenced as 87-base-pair reads. As for how the authors treated the data: A later analysis tallied about 77 million unique TCR beta chains across the 550 to 850 repertoires, and some 10 million of those chains were shared by two or more donors. Raw reads were error-corrected and collapsed into unique sequences by a nearest-neighbor algorithm in which closely related sequences were merged to remove PCR and sequencing errors. CDR3 sequences were aligned to IMGT reference sequences to assign V, D and J gene segments. For a sequence to be retained, at least a six-nucleotide match to both a V gene segment and a J gene segment was required. A rearrangement was called productive if the CDR3 had no stop codons and remained in frame with V and J, and every other rearrangement was called non-productive. Following IMGT convention, CDR3 was defined as the stretch from the second conserved V-encoded cysteine up to the conserved J-encoded phenylalanine. In an earlier analysis of some 550 of the donors, sequences lacking an unambiguous match to a single V gene segment were excluded. In an earlier analysis of roughly 500 of the donors, V segments were called functional above 56.7% productive rearrangements and were called segregating when the between-donor standard deviation exceeded 5%. A statistical classification framework was developed to diagnose cytomegalovirus status using the catalog of TCR beta chain sequences. A later analysis assigned V and J genes by comparing TCR nucleotide sequences with IMGT/GENE-DB human TR gene sequences. A later analysis assigned CDR3 sequences and most-parsimonious VDJ recombination scenarios with the TCRdist pipeline. In a later analysis, each TCR beta chain was defined by its CDR3 amino acid sequence together with its V-gene family, and reads without a unique V-gene family were excluded. As a way to deal with suspected cross-contamination and a sequencing artifact, a later analysis dropped 592 nucleotide sequences that were highly shared and had low generation probability. For each public chain, a later analysis derived a clonal expansion index from normalized ranks of inferred template counts within each repertoire. A later analysis computed generation probabilities with a VDJ recombination model fitted to out-of-frame rearrangements, and checked the results against IGoR. Hypergeometric tests were used in a later analysis to score TCR-TCR, TCR-HLA and TCR-CMV co-occurrence, with a repertoire-size bias correction applied to the TCR pairs. False discovery rates were estimated in a later analysis by permuting HLA or CMV assignments 20 times. In a later analysis, co-occurring TCRs were grouped using DBSCAN, and TCRdist sequence similarity was added for clustering within HLA-allele-positive subsets. For co-occurrence clustering, repertoires with fewer than 30,000 or more than 120,000 public chains were excluded, along with a handful of repertoires with anomalous nucleotide sharing. The clones in this table, taken by TCRdb from immuneACCESS, are in-frame only. Not every clone is retained; where verified, under half of the shortfall comes from an unresolved V gene, and the cause of the rest is unknown. That table furnishes V, J and clone size, whereas the DNA furnished D and trimming. The sample table lists over 200,000 clones, 77% of them with a count of one. The top ten constitute around 2.9% of the sample.

The cohort consisted of 600 to 700 healthy bone marrow donors. Cohort members were all nominally healthy when sampled, although unrecorded immune exposures were likely present. The donor was CMV seropositive and was included in the group of 250 to 300 seropositive cohort members. A peripheral blood sample was collected from each donor, and TCR beta sequencing was performed on peripheral blood mononuclear cells. Genomic DNA was extracted from the blood cell samples with the Qiagen DNeasy Blood Extraction Kit. The source is a woman aged 55-70 years in good health and CMV-seropositive. Sequenced: PBMCs. The chain was built from TRBV28 and TRBJ2-5; 9 central nucleotides agree with TRBD2. The CDR3 reads CASSIWAGGPRETQYF. The DNA sequence is TGTGCCAGCAGTATCTGGGCGGGGGGGCCACGGGAGACCCAGTACTTC.